This T cell receptor (beta chain) was sequenced during a study of CD8+CD57+ T cells in acquired aplastic anemia. Study in general: Healthy donors yielded around 10 million CD4+ cell reads on average.

The use of genomic DNA as template underpinned the TCR beta VDJ and CDR3 profiling. TCRdb itself ran the reads through MiXCR, one entry per CDR3 protein. The table has about 190,000 distinct CDR3 sequences, less than 65% seen once. Trimming took 5 bases from V and 5 from J; bases not matched to a gene: 8. CDR1 SNHLY and CDR2 FYNNEI come from the germline V gene. The CDR3 sequence is 14 residues long. Specimen: sorted CD4+, CD8+, or CD8+CD57+ T cells (not recorded which) from PBMCs. V is TRBV2 and J is TRBJ1-2; TRBD1 agrees at 7 bases. The TCR originated in a human donor in good health, serving as a control. The DNA of the CDR3 is TGTGCCAGCAGTCTGCAGGGACAGCTATATGGCTACACCTTC. Translation: CASSLQGQLYGYTF.